This T cell receptor (beta chain) was retrieved from a study of T cells in localized non-small cell lung cancer. The CDR3 has 17 residues. V lost 0 bases to trimming and J lost 7 bases; unmatched junction nucleotides: 4. Germline V CDR1 and CDR2: SGHNT, YENEEA. Method: immunoSEQ multiplex PCR; TCRdb's copy keeps in-frame clones and lacks some. Of some 55,000 clones detected, over 80% appear once; the ten largest clones hold 15% to 20%. Source: peripheral blood, taken before any cancer treatment. This sequence originates from an older female donor with stage II squamous cell lung carcinoma. V gene TRBV11-3 combines with J gene TRBJ2-1, with 15 bases matching TRBD2. The CDR3 coding sequence is TGTGCCAGCAGCTTAGAAATTGGACTAGCGGGGGGGAATGAGCAGTTCTTC. It encodes CASSLEIGLAGGNEQFF.